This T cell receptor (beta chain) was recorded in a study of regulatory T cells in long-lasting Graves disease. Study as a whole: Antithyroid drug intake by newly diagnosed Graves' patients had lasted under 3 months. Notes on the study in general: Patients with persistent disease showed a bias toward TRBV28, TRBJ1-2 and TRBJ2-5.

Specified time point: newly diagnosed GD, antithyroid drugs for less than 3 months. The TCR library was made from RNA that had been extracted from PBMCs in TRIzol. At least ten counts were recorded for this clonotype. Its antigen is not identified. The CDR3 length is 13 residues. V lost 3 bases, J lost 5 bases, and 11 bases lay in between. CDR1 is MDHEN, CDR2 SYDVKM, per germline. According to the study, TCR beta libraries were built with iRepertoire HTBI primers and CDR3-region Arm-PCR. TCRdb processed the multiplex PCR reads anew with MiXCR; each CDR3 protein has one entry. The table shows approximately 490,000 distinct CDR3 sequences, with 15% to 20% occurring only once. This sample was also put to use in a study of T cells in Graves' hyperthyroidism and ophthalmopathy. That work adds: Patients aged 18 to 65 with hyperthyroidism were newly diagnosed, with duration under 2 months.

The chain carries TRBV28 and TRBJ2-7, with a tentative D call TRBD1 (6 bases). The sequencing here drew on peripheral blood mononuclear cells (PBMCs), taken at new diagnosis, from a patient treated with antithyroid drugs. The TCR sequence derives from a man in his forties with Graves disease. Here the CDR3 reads CASSLLGANEQYF. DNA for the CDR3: TGTGCCAGCAGTTTGCTGGGGGCCAACGAGCAGTACTTC.